This entry concerns a single T cell receptor (beta chain). As yet, its antigen is unknown. The PCR was carried out with 60 Vbeta primers and 13 Jbeta primers. TCRdb keeps only in-frame clones here, not all; method: immunoSEQ multiplex PCR. The top ten clones hold 1.5% to 2% of a sample with approximately 150,000 clones, 70% to 80% of them seen once. CDR1 and CDR2 from the germline V gene are SSHAT and FNYEAQ (reference sequence). The CDR3 runs to 16 residues. V lost 1 base and J lost 3, with 13 bases in between. Each donor was nominally healthy when sampled (though unrecorded immune exposures were likely). This entry belongs to a study of cytomegalovirus exposure and HLA in healthy donors. Study-level findings and limits: As a later analysis revealed, most CMV-associated TCR beta chains appeared HLA-restricted. Presence/absence analyses took donor sequencing depth as roughly uniform. In most subjects, TCR beta sequences reportedly gave accurate predictions of HLA-A and HLA-B alleles.

The chain links TRBV7-7 to TRBJ2-1, with TRBD2 as a possible D gene (7 bases). Sequenced: PBMCs. This receptor was obtained from a female donor in good health and CMV-seronegative. DNA of the CDR3: TGTGCCAGCAGCTTAGGTACGGGGGGCCTCTACAATGAGCAGTTCTTC. Protein product: CASSLGTGGLYNEQFF.